Sequencing of this T cell receptor (beta chain) was carried out in a study of memory CD4+ T cells and cytomegalovirus serostatus (dated 2019 in TCRdb). For the wider study: The cohort comprised around 35 healthy Belgian adults, 9 CMV seropositive and around 25 CMV seronegative. The study sequenced CD4+ memory TCRbeta repertoires of a Belgian cohort with known cytomegalovirus serostatus to replicate a published TCR-based CMV serostatus classifier. Here is what the overall study found, with its caveats: On the Belgian cohort, the classifier based on the original framework reached a median bootstrapped AUC of approximately 0.94, with a 95% CI of 0.76-1.00. For CMV serostatus prediction, a median bootstrapped AUC of about 0.94 was reached with the original framework, and a median bootstrapped AUC of roughly 0.9 was reached with a US-trained random forest. Only CD4+CD45RO+ memory cells were sequenced, unlike the original study, which covered naive and memory CD4+ and CD8+ populations. Results were interpreted as suggesting that the CMV-associated TCR signature is largely present in the CD4+ memory repertoire. Among the 160 or so previously reported CMV-associated TCRbeta sequences, over 65 showed up in the CD4+ memory repertoires, with each one found in between one and five individuals.

Worth noting for this clone: The antigen this receptor binds is unknown. There are no base qualities to consult, and no much larger clone falls within one base.

Genomic DNA was extracted from sorted cells with the Quick-DNA Microprep Kit. TCRbeta DNA was amplified with the immunoSEQ hsTCRbeta kit following the manufacturer's protocol. An Illumina MiSeq instrument was used to sequence the TCRbeta libraries. Per the authors' processing: Following removal of out-of-frame sequences, 2 million to 2.5 million distinct TCRbeta sequences were retained, with an average of around 67,000 per individual. Each individual was scored according to the count of roughly 160 previously reported CMV-associated TCRbeta sequences and the total productive distinct TCRbeta count. A beta-binomial model was reimplemented in Python, and scikit-learn random forests with default parameters were trained on data from the US cohort. Classifier performance on the Belgian cohort was reported as the median AUC with percentile confidence intervals calculated over 10,000 bootstrap iterations. Held by TCRdb, this immuneACCESS table contains in-frame sequences only and omits some clones. Under half of the omission traces to an unresolved V gene where checked; the cause of the rest is unknown. V, J and clone size were drawn from that table, and D and trimming were deduced from the DNA. Here the sample has tens of thousands of clones; around three quarters occur a single time. Of the sample, about 1.5% falls within the top ten clones.

Single viable CD3+CD4+CD8-CD45RO+ cells were sorted as memory CD4+ T cells on a FACSAria II. CMV serostatus was determined using a Roche Elecsys assay that detects serum IgG against CMV pp150, pp28, p38 and p52. Following thawing, total CD4+ T cells were enriched through positive selection using CD4 magnetic microbeads. The samples came from a separate study whose specific focus was interrogating the CD4+ T cell memory repertoire. Peripheral blood mononuclear cells were isolated and cryopreserved according to standard operating procedures, and serum was kept at -80 degrees C. The staining relied on CD3-PerCP (BW264/56), CD4-APC (RPA-T4), CD45RO-PE (UCHT1) and CD8-Pacific Orange (3B5) antibodies, and Sytox blue was used to exclude non-viable cells. From its cysteine to its phenylalanine, the CDR3 spans 15 amino acids. Here the CDR3 DNA is all that survives: 45 bases in frame from base 1. As encoded in the germline V gene, CDR1 is SGHRS while CDR2 is YFSETQ.

The sequencing input was memory CD4+ T cells from blood. The receptor comes from an adult in good health and CMV-seronegative. Here the chain combines TRBV5-1 and TRBJ2-5; 12 bases in the junction line up with TRBD1. The J call is uncertain, as TRBJ2-7 better fits the DNA end. The sequence in DNA is TGCGCCAGCAGCTCCACGGGACAGGGGGCCCACGAGCAGTACTTC. It is translated as CASSSTGQGAHEQYF.